One sample yielded the 3 T cell receptor beta chains listed below, sequenced in a study of cytomegalovirus exposure and HLA in healthy donors. In the PCR, 60 Vbeta and 13 Jbeta primers were used. The protocol was immunoSEQ multiplex PCR, while the TCRdb copy is restricted to in-frame clones and leaves out a portion. The sample lists about 150,000 clones, about 80% seen once, with 4.8% in the top ten. The sequenced material came from PBMCs. The origin of the receptors is a man aged 18 to 35 in good health and CMV-seronegative.

The rearrangement links TRBV5-6 to TRBJ1-5, with D perhaps matching TRBD1 (6 bases). The CDR3 runs to 15 residues. Germline CDR1 is SGHDT and CDR2 is YYEEEE. Between the trimmed V and J ends, which lost 3 bases and 2 bases, there was a span of 12 bases. CDR3 protein: CASSSRQVRNQPQHF. DNA of the CDR3: TGTGCCAGCAGCTCCCGACAGGTCCGCAATCAGCCCCAGCATTTT.

The chain couples TRBV5-1 to TRBJ1-1; D is uncertain. This CDR3 spans 11 amino acids. V gave up 0 bases and J gave up 12 bases, with 9 bases separating them. Germline V gene data show CDR1 as SGHRS and CDR2 as YFSETQ. In DNA, the CDR3 is TGCGCCAGCAGCTTGGCCCAGTTTACTTTCTTT. This gives the protein CASSLAQFTFF.

The rearrangement links TRBV15 to TRBJ2-7; TRBD1 matches at 12 bases. Germline V gene sequence: CDR1 LNHNV, CDR2 YYDKDF (reference sequence). The V segment lost 4 bases and the J segment 6 bases; nucleotides outside the gene matches: 4. The CDR3 spans 14 residues. Written as DNA, the CDR3 is TGTGCCACCAGCAAGGGACAGGGGGCGGGCGAGCAGTACTTC. As protein: CATSKGQGAGEQYF.